This T cell receptor (beta chain) was recorded in a study of blood T cells in healthy people across ages. PCR was performed a second time for about 6 to 12 cycles using a sample-barcoded 5' primer and a J-beta primer mix. Carrying 12 random nucleotides, a template-switch adaptor labeled each individual cDNA molecule. Samples each returned at least 3 million CDR3-containing paired-end reads. TCRdb reanalysed the 5' RACE reads using MiXCR and keeps one entry per CDR3 protein. The sample has about 570,000 distinct CDR3 sequences, 27% seen once. Per the germline V gene, CDR1 is SNHLY and CDR2 is FYNNEI. The CDR3 consists of 14 residues. Trimming shortened V by 2 bases and J by 3 bases, and 10 bases separated the two germline ends. Peripheral blood, roughly 9.1 milliliters per donor, was collected.

The chain combines TRBV2 with TRBJ1-1, with D possibly matching TRBD1 (5 bases). Specimen: blood. This clonotype was sampled from a woman in her seventies in good health. The CDR3 sequence is CASSERGVYTEAFF. The CDR3 nucleotides read TGTGCCAGCAGTGAAAGGGGCGTATACACTGAAGCTTTCTTT.